This T cell receptor (beta chain) is from a study of blood T cells in healthy people across ages. General study findings and limits: Per million T cells, TCR beta diversity dropped roughly linearly as age increased.

This clonotype was recorded a few times. Its matching antigen is unknown. The ends were cut back, 6 bases at V and 0 bases at J, with 13 bases in the middle. This CDR3 region has 15 residues. A second PCR of 7 to 11 cycles used a sample-barcoded 5' primer and a J-beta primer mix. Every sample produced at least 3 million CDR3-containing paired-end reads. Using its own MiXCR run on the 5' RACE reads, TCRdb lists one record per CDR3 protein. The sample has 700,000 to 900,000 distinct CDR3 sequences; less than 70% are singletons. This receptor was obtained from an older man in good health. Sequencing was performed on blood. The chain links TRBV12-3 or TRBV12-4 to TRBJ2-3; D is possibly TRBD2 (5 bases). The CDR3 is CASSPRRGSTDTQYF. The CDR3 nucleotides read TGTGCCAGCAGCCCCCGCCGGGGAAGCACAGATACGCAGTATTTT.